Listed below are T cell receptor beta chains from one sample, sequenced in a study of T cell repertoires in cytomegalovirus infection. Their recognized antigens are unknown. TCRdb analysed the reads with MiXCR anew, one entry per CDR3 protein. This sample has roughly 19,000 distinct CDR3 sequences, with around 43% found just once. The source material was CD8+ T cells from cultured PBMCs, sampled from culture after CMV antigen stimulation. These receptors all come from a human donor in good health (CMV status not recorded). Some clones in this sample may be carry-over from other donors' samples. CDR3s include the opening cysteine and the closing phenylalanine or tryptophan. The D gene is left open where the match is weak. Size tells how often a clone was seen (once, few, many) or the class of an expanded clone, and some rows leave it out.

TRBV6-2/TRBV6-3	TRBD2	NA	TRBJ2-1	TGTGCCAGCTTGGCGGGGGGCCTAAAGTACAATGAGCAGTTCTTC	CASLAGGLKYNEQFF
TRBV15	TRBD1	NA	TRBJ2-7	TGTGCCACCAGCGGCGGGACAGGGGGTTCCTACGAGCAGTACTTC	CATSGGTGGSYEQYF
TRBV5-1	TRBD1	NA	TRBJ1-2	TGCGCCAGCAGCTTTTACCAGGGGGCGGATAATGGCTACACCTTC	CASSFYQGADNGYTF
TRBV7-6	NA	few	TRBJ2-7	TGTGCCAGCAGCTTCAATGGGCCCTACGAGCAGTACTTC	CASSFNGPYEQYF
TRBV6-2/TRBV6-3	NA	few	TRBJ1-5	TGTGCCAGCAGCGAAGTGGGGGGGAGCAATCAGCCCCAGCATTTT	CASSEVGGSNQPQHF
TRBV7-9	NA	few	TRBJ2-3	TGTGCTAGCAGCCCTGGGGGCAGCGATACGCAGTATTTT	CASSPGGSDTQYF
TRBV7-9	NA	once	TRBJ1-2	TGTGCCAGCAGCTTAAAAGCCGGCTTAGTTGGCTACACCTTC	CASSLKAGLVGYTF
TRBV19	NA	NA	TRBJ2-7	TGTGCCAGTAGTATAGGACCTGAGGACCCCCTAAAATACGAGCAGTACTTC	CASSIGPEDPLKYEQYF
TRBV3-1	NA	NA	TRBJ1-1	TGTGCCAGCAGCCAAGGGACATTGAACACTGAAGCTTTCTTT	CASSQGTLNTEAFF
TRBV7-8	TRBD1	NA	TRBJ2-2	TGTGCCAGCAGCTCGTTTCCCGGGACAGGGAGCGACACCGGGGAGCTGTTTTTT	CASSSFPGTGSDTGELFF
TRBV7-1	NA	NA	TRBJ2-1	TGTGCCAGCATCAAAGGGGGGGCGGGGTTTGATGAGCAGTTCTTC	CASIKGGAGFDEQFF
TRBV5-1	TRBD1	NA	TRBJ2-2	TGCGCCAGCAGCCCCTGGACAGGGTTGGCCGGGGAGCTGTTTTTT	CASSPWTGLAGELFF
TRBV12-5	TRBD1	NA	TRBJ2-5	TGTGCTAGTGGCAAAAGACAGGGGGCCAGGGAGACCCAGTACTTC	CASGKRQGARETQYF
TRBV19	TRBD2	NA	TRBJ2-1	TGTGCCAGTACCCCCTGGGCGGGGGGTTCCTACAATGAGCAGTTCTTC	CASTPWAGGSYNEQFF
TRBV7-6	NA	few	TRBJ1-2	TGTGCCAGCAGCTCAGGGGCCAGGGCCTATGGCTACACCTTC	CASSSGARAYGYTF
TRBV11-2	NA	few	TRBJ2-5	TGTGCCAGCAGCTCGAGCCCGACCCAGTACTTC	CASSSSPTQYF
TRBV7-2	TRBD1	many	TRBJ2-1	TGTGCCAGCAGCCCCTCGGTTGGGACAGGGGGGTCGGGTGAGCAGTTCTTC	CASSPSVGTGGSGEQFF
TRBV7-8	NA	NA	TRBJ2-3	TGTGCCAGCAGCTGGCAGGGAAAAGATACGCAGTATTTT	CASSWQGKDTQYF
TRBV6-2/TRBV6-3	TRBD2	NA	TRBJ2-7	TGTGCCAGCAGGCCCCTAGCGGGAGGGCCTATCACCTACGAGCAGTACTTC	CASRPLAGGPITYEQYF
TRBV11-1	NA	NA	TRBJ1-1	TGTGCCAGCAGCTTTGGGTGGGAGGTTTCGAACGCTGAAGCTTTCTTT	CASSFGWEVSNAEAFF
TRBV7-9	NA	NA	TRBJ1-1	TGTGCCAGCAGCCCATCGACAAGAGGGAACACTGAAGCTTTCTTT	CASSPSTRGNTEAFF
TRBV20-1	NA	NA	TRBJ2-1	TGCAGTGCTAGAGAATCACCTGGAGCCTACAATGAGCAGTTCTTC	CSARESPGAYNEQFF
TRBV6-1	TRBD1	NA	TRBJ1-1	TGTGCCAGCAGACCGGGACAGGGAGTCACTGAAGCTTTCTTT	CASRPGQGVTEAFF
TRBV18	NA	NA	TRBJ1-2	TGTGCCAGCTCACTCTTGGGCAGGGGTGATAACTATGGCTACACCTTC	CASSLLGRGDNYGYTF
TRBV20-1	NA	few	TRBJ1-1	TGCAGTGCTAGAGATCATACTGAAGCTTTCTTT	CSARDHTEAFF
TRBV5-8	TRBD1	few	TRBJ1-5	TGTGCCAGCAGCTCGAATACCGGGACAGACAATCAGCCCCAGCATTTT	CASSSNTGTDNQPQHF
TRBV20-1	NA	few	TRBJ1-1	TGCAGTGCTAGATACCGAGATACGCCCTATATGAACACTGAAGCTTTCTTT	CSARYRDTPYMNTEAFF
TRBV30	NA	NA	TRBJ2-7	TGTGCCTGGAGTCCATCGGACAGTCTCCCTCCCTACGAGCAGTACTTC	CAWSPSDSLPPYEQYF
TRBV4-2	NA	once	TRBJ2-3	TGTGCCAGCAGCCCGGGCGGGGGCCTGATCAGACCAGATACGCAGTATTTT	CASSPGGGLIRPDTQYF
TRBV6-1	TRBD1	few	TRBJ1-1	TGTGCCAGCACCGGACAGGGTTGGACTGAAGCTTTCTTT	CASTGQGWTEAFF